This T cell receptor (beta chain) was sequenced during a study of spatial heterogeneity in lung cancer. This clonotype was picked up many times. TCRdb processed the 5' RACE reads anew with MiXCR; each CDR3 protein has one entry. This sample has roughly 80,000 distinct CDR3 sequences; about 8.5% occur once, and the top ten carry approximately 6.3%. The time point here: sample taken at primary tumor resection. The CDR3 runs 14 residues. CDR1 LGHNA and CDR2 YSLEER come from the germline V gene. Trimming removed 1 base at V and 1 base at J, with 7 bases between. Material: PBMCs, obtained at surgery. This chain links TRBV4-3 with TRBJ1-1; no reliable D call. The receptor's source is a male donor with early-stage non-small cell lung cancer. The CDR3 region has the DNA TGCGCCAGCAGCCAAGGTCATACGAACACTGAAGCTTTCTTT. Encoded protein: CASSQGHTNTEAFF.